This T cell receptor beta chain was observed in a study of blood T cell repertoires in COVID-19 (dated by TCRdb to the early 2020s). Notes on the research overall: The collaborator samples originated in the United States, Italy and Spain and spanned the acute and convalescent phases of COVID-19. Subjects who had been exposed to COVID-19, were actively infected with it, or had recovered from it provided the deeply sampled blood TCRbeta repertoires that made up the dataset. Samples were obtained from the ongoing ImmuneRACE study (first 160 participants) and from about 1,300 subjects provided by 6 global collaborators. Where available, HLA class I and class II types were obtained from metadata supplied by the sample provider rather than from assay-based typing. The prospective study material was composed of cDNA or gDNA derived from T cells, B-cell-depleted T cells, or PBMCs. Nearly every sample came with metadata listing a de-identified subject ID, COVID-19 status, age in years and sex. A freely available public database, intended as a resource for researchers studying the immune response to SARS-CoV-2, is where the repertoires were released. Overall results and qualifications from the work: The amount of clinical and demographic metadata varied by source and participant and was provided uncurated.

TCRbeta CDR3 regions were amplified from genomic DNA by means of the immunoSEQ Assay, a bias-controlled multiplex PCR. The original methods were these. Nucleated cell counts per sample were estimated from amplification of reference gene primers within the assay. Sequence reads were collapsed and filtered to measure the absolute abundance of every unique TCRbeta CDR3 rearrangement. For each sample, productive Simpson clonality was calculated by taking the square root of Simpson's diversity index across productive rearrangements. TCRdb provides this immuneACCESS table in a form limited to in-frame rearrangements. Some clones are lacking; in checked studies, under half of them reflect an unresolved V gene, and why the rest are absent is not known. Clone size and the V and J calls come from that table; the DNA yielded D and trimming. The sample contains 40,000 or so clones, around 84% of them found a single time. The top ten clonotypes cover roughly 13% of the sample.

In the germline V gene, CDR1 corresponds to KGHSH and CDR2 to LQKENI. The germline V and J ends show losses of 1 base and 0 bases respectively, and no gene match explains 1 base of the junction. The CDR3 measures 15 amino acids from cysteine to phenylalanine. Only the CDR3 part of the read is kept: 45 bases, read in frame from the first base. The collaborating institutions used their own protocols to collect whole blood in K2EDTA tubes. For TCRbeta analysis, collaborator samples were shipped as frozen whole blood, as isolated PBMCs, or as DNA extracted from either sample type. About this clone itself: Which antigen it targets is not known. No per-base quality is available; no much larger clone lies one base away.

The clonotype was recovered from a human donor in a cohort sampled during active COVID-19. The chain was built from TRBV18 and TRBJ1-1, and TRBD1 matches 8 of the central bases. The sequenced material came from peripheral blood. The bases read TGTGCCAGCTCACCACGGGACAGGTTGAACACTGAAGCTTTCTTT. It translates to CASSPRDRLNTEAFF.